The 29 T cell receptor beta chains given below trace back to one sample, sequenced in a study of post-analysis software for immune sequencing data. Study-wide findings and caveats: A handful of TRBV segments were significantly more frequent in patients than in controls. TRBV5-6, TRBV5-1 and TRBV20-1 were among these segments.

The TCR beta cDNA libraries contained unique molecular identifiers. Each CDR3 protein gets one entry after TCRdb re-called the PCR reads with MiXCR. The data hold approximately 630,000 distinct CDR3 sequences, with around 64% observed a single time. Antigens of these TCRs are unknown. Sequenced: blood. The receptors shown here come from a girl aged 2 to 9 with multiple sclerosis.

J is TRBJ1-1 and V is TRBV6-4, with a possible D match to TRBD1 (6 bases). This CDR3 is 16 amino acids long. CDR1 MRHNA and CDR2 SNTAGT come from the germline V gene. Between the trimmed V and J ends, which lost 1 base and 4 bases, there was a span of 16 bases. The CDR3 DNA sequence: TGTGCCAGCAGTGACTTCTTACCGGGACAACCCACTGAAGCTTTCTTT. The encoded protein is CASSDFLPGQPTEAFF.

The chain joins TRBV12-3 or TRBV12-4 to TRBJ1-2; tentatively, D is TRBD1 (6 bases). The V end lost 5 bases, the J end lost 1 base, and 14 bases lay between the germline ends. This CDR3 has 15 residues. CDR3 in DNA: TGTGCCAGCAGTCGGATGGACAGCTTTAACTATGGCTACACCTTC. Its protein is CASSRMDSFNYGYTF.

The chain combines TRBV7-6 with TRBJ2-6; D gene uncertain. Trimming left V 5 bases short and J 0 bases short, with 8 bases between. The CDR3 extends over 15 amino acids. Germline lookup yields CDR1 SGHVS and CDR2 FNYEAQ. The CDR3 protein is CASSPVPSGANVLTF. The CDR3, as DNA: TGTGCCAGCAGCCCAGTCCCCTCTGGGGCCAACGTCCTGACTTTC.

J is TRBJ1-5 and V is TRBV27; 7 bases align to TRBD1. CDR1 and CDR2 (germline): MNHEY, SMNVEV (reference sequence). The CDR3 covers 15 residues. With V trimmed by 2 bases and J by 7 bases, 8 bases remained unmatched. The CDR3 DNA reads TGTGCCAGCAGTTTAGAGGGACAGTCGGGACAGCCCCAGCATTTT. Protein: CASSLEGQSGQPQHF.

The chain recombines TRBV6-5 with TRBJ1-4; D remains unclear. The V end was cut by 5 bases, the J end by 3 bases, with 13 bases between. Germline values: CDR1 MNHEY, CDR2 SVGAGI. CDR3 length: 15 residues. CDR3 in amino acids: CASSAMRLANEKLFF. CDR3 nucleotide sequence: TGTGCCAGCAGTGCCATGAGGCTAGCTAATGAAAAACTGTTTTTT.

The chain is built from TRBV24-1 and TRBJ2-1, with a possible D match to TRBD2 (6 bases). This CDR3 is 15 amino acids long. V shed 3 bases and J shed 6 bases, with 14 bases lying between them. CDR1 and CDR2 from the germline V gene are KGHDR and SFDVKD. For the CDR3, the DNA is TGTGCCACCAGTGATCCGGGGGACGCACGCAATGAGCAGTTCTTC. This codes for CATSDPGDARNEQFF.

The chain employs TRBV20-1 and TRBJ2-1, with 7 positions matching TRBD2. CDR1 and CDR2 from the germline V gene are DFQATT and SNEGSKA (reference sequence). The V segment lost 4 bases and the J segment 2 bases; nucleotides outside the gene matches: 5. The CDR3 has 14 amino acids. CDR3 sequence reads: CSAKGREAYNEQFF. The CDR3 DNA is TGCAGTGCTAAAGGCCGGGAGGCCTACAATGAGCAGTTCTTC.

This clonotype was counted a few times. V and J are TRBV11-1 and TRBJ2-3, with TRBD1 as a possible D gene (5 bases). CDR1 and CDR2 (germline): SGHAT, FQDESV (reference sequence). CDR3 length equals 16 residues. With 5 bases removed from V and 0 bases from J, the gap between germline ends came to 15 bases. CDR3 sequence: CASSPYRQTSTDTQYF. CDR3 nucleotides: TGTGCCAGCAGCCCATACCGACAGACTAGCACAGATACGCAGTATTTT.

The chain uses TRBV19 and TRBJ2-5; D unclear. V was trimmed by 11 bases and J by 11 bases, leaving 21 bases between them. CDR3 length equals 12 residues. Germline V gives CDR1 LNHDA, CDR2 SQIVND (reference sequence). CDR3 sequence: CAPSRNFLEQYF. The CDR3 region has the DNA TGTGCCCCTTCGAGGAACTTCTTAGAGCAGTACTTC.

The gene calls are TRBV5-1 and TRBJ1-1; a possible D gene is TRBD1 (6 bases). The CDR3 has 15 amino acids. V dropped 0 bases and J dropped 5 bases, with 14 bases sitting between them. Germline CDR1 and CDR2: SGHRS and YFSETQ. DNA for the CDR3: TGCGCCAGCAGCTTGGATGGCTTGCAGGGGACTGAAGCTTTCTTT. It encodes CASSLDGLQGTEAFF. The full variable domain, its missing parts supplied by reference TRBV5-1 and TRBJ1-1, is KAGVTQTPRYLIKTRGQQVTLSCSPISGHRSVSWYQQTPGQGLQFLFEYFSETQRNKGNFPGRFSGRQFSNSRSEMNVSTLELGDSALYLCASSLDGLQGTEAFFGQGTRLTVV.

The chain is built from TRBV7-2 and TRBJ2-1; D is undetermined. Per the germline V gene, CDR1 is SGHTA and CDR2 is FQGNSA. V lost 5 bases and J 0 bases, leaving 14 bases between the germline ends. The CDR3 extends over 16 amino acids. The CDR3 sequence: CASSPPQALSYNEQFF. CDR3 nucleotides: TGTGCCAGCAGCCCCCCCCAGGCCCTCTCCTACAATGAGCAGTTCTTC.

The CDR3 coding sequence is TGTGCCAGCAGACGGACTCTTAGCTCCTACAATGAGCAGTTCTTC. Its translation is CASRRTLSSYNEQFF. This chain uses TRBV6-2 or TRBV6-3 with TRBJ2-1; a weak D match, TRBD2 (5 bases). This CDR3 has 15 residues. Germline V gives CDR1 MNHEY, CDR2 SVGEGT. V lost 6 bases and J lost 0, with 12 bases in between.

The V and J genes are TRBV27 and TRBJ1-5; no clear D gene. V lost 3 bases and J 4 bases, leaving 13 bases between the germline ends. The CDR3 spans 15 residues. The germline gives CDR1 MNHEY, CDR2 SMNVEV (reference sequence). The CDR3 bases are TGTGCCAGCAGTTTGGGAGCGGGCTTAAATCAGCCCCAGCATTTT. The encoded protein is CASSLGAGLNQPQHF.

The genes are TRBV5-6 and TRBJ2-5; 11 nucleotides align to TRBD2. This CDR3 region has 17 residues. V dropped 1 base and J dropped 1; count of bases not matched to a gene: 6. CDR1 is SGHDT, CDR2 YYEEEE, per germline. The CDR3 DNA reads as TGTGCCAGCAGCTTGCGGCTAGCGGGGGGTCTCCAAGAGACCCAGTACTTC. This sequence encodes CASSLRLAGGLQETQYF.

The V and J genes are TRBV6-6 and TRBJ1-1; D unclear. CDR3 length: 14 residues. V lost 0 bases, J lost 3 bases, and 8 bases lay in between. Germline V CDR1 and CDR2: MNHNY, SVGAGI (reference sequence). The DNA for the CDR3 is TGTGCCAGCAGTTACTCGGCGACCCACACTGAAGCTTTCTTT. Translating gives CASSYSATHTEAFF.

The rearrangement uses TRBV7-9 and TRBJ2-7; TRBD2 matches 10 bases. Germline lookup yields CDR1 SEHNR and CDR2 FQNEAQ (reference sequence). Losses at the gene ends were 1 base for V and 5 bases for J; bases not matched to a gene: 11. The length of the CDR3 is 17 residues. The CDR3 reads CASSLVSTSGAPHEQYF. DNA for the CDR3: TGTGCCAGCAGCTTAGTGAGCACTAGCGGGGCCCCCCACGAGCAGTACTTC.

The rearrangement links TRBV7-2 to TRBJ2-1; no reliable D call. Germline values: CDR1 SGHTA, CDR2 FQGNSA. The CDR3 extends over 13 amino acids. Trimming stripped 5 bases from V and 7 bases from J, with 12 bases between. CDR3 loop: CASSVAAWNEQFF. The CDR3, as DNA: TGTGCCAGCAGCGTCGCAGCGTGGAATGAGCAGTTCTTC.

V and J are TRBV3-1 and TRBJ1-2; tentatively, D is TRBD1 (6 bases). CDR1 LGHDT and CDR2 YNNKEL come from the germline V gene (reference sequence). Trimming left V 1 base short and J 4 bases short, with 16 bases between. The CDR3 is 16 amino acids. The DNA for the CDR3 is TGTGCCAGCAGCCAAGGAATGGGGGACATGCCCTATGGCTACACCTTC. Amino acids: CASSQGMGDMPYGYTF.

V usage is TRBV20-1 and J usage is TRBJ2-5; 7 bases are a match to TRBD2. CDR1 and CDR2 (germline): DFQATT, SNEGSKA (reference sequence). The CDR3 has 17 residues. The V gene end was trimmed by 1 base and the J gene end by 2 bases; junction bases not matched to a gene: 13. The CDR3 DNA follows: TGCAGTGCTAGAGTGGGACTCGGGAGCGGGAAGCAAGAGACCCAGTACTTC. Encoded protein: CSARVGLGSGKQETQYF.

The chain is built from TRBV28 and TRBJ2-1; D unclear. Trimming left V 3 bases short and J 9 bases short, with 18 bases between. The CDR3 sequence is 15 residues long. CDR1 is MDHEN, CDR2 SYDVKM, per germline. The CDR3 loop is CASSFSGSIRGEQFF. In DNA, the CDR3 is TGTGCCAGCAGTTTTAGTGGTAGCATCCGTGGTGAGCAGTTCTTC.

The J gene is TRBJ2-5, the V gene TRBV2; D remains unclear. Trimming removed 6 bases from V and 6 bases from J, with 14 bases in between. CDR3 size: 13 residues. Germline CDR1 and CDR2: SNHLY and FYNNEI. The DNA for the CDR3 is TGTGCCAGCAGCGGCCGCGGACGGCAGACCCAGTACTTC. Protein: CASSGRGRQTQYF.

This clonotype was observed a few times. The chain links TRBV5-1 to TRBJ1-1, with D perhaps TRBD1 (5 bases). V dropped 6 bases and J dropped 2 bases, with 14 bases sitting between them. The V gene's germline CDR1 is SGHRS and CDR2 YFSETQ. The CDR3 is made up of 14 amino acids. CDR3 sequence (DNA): TGCGCCAGCACTCGGGGGGGAGCTAACACTGAAGCTTTCTTT. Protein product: CASTRGGANTEAFF.

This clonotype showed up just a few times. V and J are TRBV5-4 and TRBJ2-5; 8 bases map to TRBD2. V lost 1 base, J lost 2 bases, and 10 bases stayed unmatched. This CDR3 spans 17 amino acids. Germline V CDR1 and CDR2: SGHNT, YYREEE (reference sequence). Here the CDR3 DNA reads TGTGCCAGCAGCTTGTACGAGGGCGGGGGGTCTCAAGAGACCCAGTACTTC. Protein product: CASSLYEGGGSQETQYF.

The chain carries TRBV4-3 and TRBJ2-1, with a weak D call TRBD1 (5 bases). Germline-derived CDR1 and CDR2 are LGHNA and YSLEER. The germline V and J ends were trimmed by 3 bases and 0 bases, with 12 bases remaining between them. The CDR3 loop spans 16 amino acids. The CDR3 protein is CASSHSQASSYNEQFF. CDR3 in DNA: TGCGCCAGCAGCCACTCACAGGCTAGCTCCTACAATGAGCAGTTCTTC.

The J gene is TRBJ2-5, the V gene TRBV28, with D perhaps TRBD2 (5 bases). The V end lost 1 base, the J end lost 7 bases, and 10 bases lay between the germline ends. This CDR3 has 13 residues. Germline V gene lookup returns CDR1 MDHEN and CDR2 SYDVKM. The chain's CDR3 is CASSLSEGGTQYF. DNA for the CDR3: TGTGCCAGCAGTTTATCGGAAGGAGGGACCCAGTACTTC.

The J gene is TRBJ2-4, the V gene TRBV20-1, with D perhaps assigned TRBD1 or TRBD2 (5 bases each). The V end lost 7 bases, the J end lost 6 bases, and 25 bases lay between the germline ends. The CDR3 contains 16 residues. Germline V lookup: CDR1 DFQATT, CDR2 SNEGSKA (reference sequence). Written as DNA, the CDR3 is TGCAGTGTAGGTTCGGGGCGCACGATGGATTTAAACATTCAGTACTTC. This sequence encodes CSVGSGRTMDLNIQYF.

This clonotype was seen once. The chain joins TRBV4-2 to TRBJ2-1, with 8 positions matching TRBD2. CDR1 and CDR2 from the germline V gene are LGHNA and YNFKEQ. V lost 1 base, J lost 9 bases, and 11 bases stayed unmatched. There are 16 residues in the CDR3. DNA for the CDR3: TGTGCCAGCAGCCAAGTTCCTCCGGGGGGGCCGGGTGAGCAGTTCTTC. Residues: CASSQVPPGGPGEQFF.

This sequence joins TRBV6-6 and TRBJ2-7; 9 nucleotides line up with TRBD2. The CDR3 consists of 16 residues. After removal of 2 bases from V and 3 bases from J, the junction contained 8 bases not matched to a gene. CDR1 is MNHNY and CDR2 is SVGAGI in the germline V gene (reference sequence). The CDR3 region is CASSYHGLASFYEQYF. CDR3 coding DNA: TGTGCCAGCAGTTACCACGGACTAGCGAGCTTCTACGAGCAGTACTTC.

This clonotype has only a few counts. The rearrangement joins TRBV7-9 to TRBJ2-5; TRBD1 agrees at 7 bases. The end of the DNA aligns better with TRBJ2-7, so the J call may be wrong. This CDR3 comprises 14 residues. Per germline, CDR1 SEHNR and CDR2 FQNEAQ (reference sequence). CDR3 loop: CASSRQGITYEQYF. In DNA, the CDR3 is TGTGCCAGCAGCCGACAGGGTATTACTTACGAGCAGTACTTC.